A selection of T cell receptor beta chains follows, all from one sample in a study of naive and memory T cell subsets. Using its own MiXCR run on the UMI-ligation and nested PCR reads, TCRdb lists one record per CDR3 protein. The sample contains roughly 80,000 distinct CDR3 sequences, over 9% of which appear only once. Material: naive CD8+ T cells from blood. These receptors all come from a human donor in good health. Each CDR3 is given with its conserved first and last residue. Size is omitted from some rows. Given values are once, few, many or a class for expanded clones.

few	TRBJ2-2	TRBV6-5	CASSTHGGGRASGELFF
few	TRBJ2-2	TRBV2	CASIIGPSMGTGELFF
many	TRBJ2-1	TRBV27	CATWTAYNEQFF
many	TRBJ2-7	TRBV20-1	CSADDGDSYEQYF
-	TRBJ2-4	TRBV24-1	CATSDSELAKNIQYF
-	TRBJ2-7	TRBV21-1	CASSKGTSASYEQYF
-	TRBJ2-7	TRBV3-1	CASSQIVGYEQYF
-	TRBJ2-1	TRBV29-1	CSVERLAGGSYNEQFF
many	TRBJ2-7	TRBV20-1	CSARDKESGTNYEQYF
many	TRBJ1-1	TRBV4-1	CASSQSTGNTEAFF
-	TRBJ2-5	TRBV7-9	CASSFPGRETQYF
-	TRBJ2-7	TRBV18	CASSPRSQGFYSEQYF
-	TRBJ2-3	TRBV12-3/TRBV12-4	CASSPILGDTQYF
few	TRBJ2-5	TRBV27	CASSSGGAYQETQYF
many	TRBJ2-7	TRBV5-1	CASSAVQGRIEQYF
-	TRBJ2-2	TRBV6-5	CASSRGGQMNTGELFF
few	TRBJ1-4	TRBV7-6	CASSSQGGKLFF
-	TRBJ2-7	TRBV24-1	CATSGGTAHEQYF
-	TRBJ2-7	TRBV7-9	CASSHSLSITGGYEQYF
many	TRBJ2-1	TRBV12-3/TRBV12-4	CASSPGLSYNEQFF
many	TRBJ2-5	TRBV7-9	CASSHRDLQETQYF
many	TRBJ2-3	TRBV5-1	CASSLEVPTDTQYF
few	TRBJ2-6	TRBV12-3/TRBV12-4	CASKRSGGRSAGANVLTF
-	TRBJ2-2	TRBV7-9	CASSLHLGPGGELFF
-	TRBJ2-5	TRBV30	CAWRSRDSLATQYF
many	TRBJ2-1	TRBV11-2	CASSLWGSSGSGSSYNEQFF
few	TRBJ2-1	TRBV6-2/TRBV6-3	CASSYEAGGVFHEQFF
-	TRBJ1-2	TRBV6-6	CASVGDRANYGYTF
few	TRBJ2-7	TRBV12-3/TRBV12-4	CASRGGGTSYEQYF
-	TRBJ1-4	TRBV7-6	CASSAPGSDSATIEKLFF
few	TRBJ1-6	TRBV28	CASRWTLSSYNSPLHF
many	TRBJ1-1	TRBV4-3	CASSQDRGANEAFF
-	TRBJ1-6	TRBV9	CASSGRDGLNSPLHF
many	TRBJ1-5	TRBV20-1	CSATQWTSLNQPQHF
-	TRBJ2-7	TRBV6-5	CASSYYQQYSYEKYF
many	TRBJ1-1	TRBV7-9	CASSSRGDTEAFF
many	TRBJ2-3	TRBV13	CASSPGGGDTQYF
many	TRBJ2-2	TRBV28	CASSLTGTAGELFF
few	TRBJ1-5	TRBV2	CASGSQPQHF
few	TRBJ2-3	TRBV6-6	CASSYSARGSTDTQYF
many	TRBJ1-1	TRBV2	CASSPSWQGEAFF
many	TRBJ2-2	TRBV29-1	CSVALAPGELFF
many	TRBJ2-7	TRBV9	CASSPTGSSYEQYF
many	TRBJ2-4	TRBV28	CASSLAETGGLAVQYF
many	TRBJ2-7	TRBV27	CASSLGGRYEQYF
-	TRBJ2-1	TRBV4-2	CASSQEALGNEQFF
-	TRBJ2-6	TRBV10-3	CAIPAVSGANVLTF
-	TRBJ2-7	TRBV28	CASSLGIVSSYEQYF
few	TRBJ2-3	TRBV6-1	CASSEPRLSTDTQYF
many	TRBJ2-1	TRBV12-3/TRBV12-4	CASSSPGSGSYNEQFF
many	TRBJ2-2	TRBV4-1	CASSQSGFANTGELFF
-	TRBJ2-7	TRBV10-3	CAIGSREAYEQYF
many	TRBJ2-7	TRBV10-3	CAIRGTGPLGEQYF
few	TRBJ2-1	TRBV4-1	CASSQKGVSSYNEQFF